These T cell receptor beta chains were read from a single sample in a study of cytomegalovirus exposure and HLA in healthy donors. TCRdb's table, derived via immunoSEQ multiplex PCR, lists solely in-frame clones and lacks some. The sample lists around 63,000 clones; just under 80% were seen once. What was sequenced was PBMCs. These receptors originate from a man aged 35 to 55 in good health and CMV-seronegative. CDR3s include the opening cysteine and the closing phenylalanine or tryptophan. Fields, in order: J gene, V gene, CDR3 protein.

j_gene: TRBJ2-7; v_gene: TRBV7-9; CDR3aa: CASSLDYSSTYEQYF
j_gene: TRBJ2-5; v_gene: TRBV19; CDR3aa: CASSIVAGGPETQYF
j_gene: TRBJ2-1; v_gene: TRBV29-1; CDR3aa: CSGGLYNEQFF
j_gene: TRBJ2-7; v_gene: TRBV5-4; CDR3aa: CASSLDRGGEQYF
j_gene: TRBJ1-1; v_gene: TRBV5-4; CDR3aa: CASSLGGQLRDEAFF
j_gene: TRBJ2-2; v_gene: TRBV21-1; CDR3aa: CASSTTPQRENTGELFF
j_gene: TRBJ1-5; v_gene: TRBV18; CDR3aa: CASSPTGRNSNQPQHF
j_gene: TRBJ2-7; v_gene: TRBV4-1; CDR3aa: CASSGTGGHEQYF
j_gene: TRBJ2-1; v_gene: TRBV5-1; CDR3aa: CASRQGGRFDNEQFF
j_gene: TRBJ2-7; v_gene: TRBV6-1; CDR3aa: CASSGARPAGTTEQYF
j_gene: TRBJ2-7; v_gene: TRBV27; CDR3aa: CASSLIKVQGTYEQYF
j_gene: TRBJ2-4; v_gene: TRBV5-5; CDR3aa: CASSFAPGLGKNIQYF
j_gene: TRBJ1-2; v_gene: TRBV19; CDR3aa: CASSRGEEPYGYTF
j_gene: TRBJ1-1; v_gene: TRBV11-2; CDR3aa: CASSLERQGIPANTEAFF
j_gene: TRBJ1-5; v_gene: TRBV27; CDR3aa: CASGAGTARNQPQHF
j_gene: TRBJ2-5; v_gene: TRBV18; CDR3aa: CASSARDFQETQYF
j_gene: TRBJ1-2; v_gene: TRBV5-5; CDR3aa: CASSLSQWTENYGYTF
j_gene: TRBJ1-2; v_gene: TRBV19; CDR3aa: CASSPGLRGGYTF
j_gene: TRBJ2-7; v_gene: TRBV4-1; CDR3aa: CASSPGLSYEQYF
j_gene: TRBJ2-3; v_gene: TRBV29-1; CDR3aa: CSLTGRDTDTQYF
j_gene: TRBJ2-5; v_gene: TRBV21-1; CDR3aa: CASSTALTSGGVETQYF
j_gene: TRBJ1-6; v_gene: TRBV4-2; CDR3aa: CASSFQIPPEANSPLHF
j_gene: TRBJ2-2; v_gene: TRBV5-1; CDR3aa: CASRDRINTGELFF
j_gene: TRBJ2-1; v_gene: TRBV2; CDR3aa: CASSEGTSGRAGRNEQFF
j_gene: TRBJ2-1; v_gene: TRBV6-5; CDR3aa: CASSSGNEQFF
j_gene: TRBJ2-1; v_gene: TRBV9; CDR3aa: CASSVGDSSPYNEQFF
j_gene: TRBJ2-7; v_gene: TRBV28; CDR3aa: CASSPPGYEQYF
j_gene: TRBJ1-5; v_gene: TRBV6-1; CDR3aa: CASTTDRGNQPQHF
j_gene: TRBJ2-5; v_gene: TRBV14; CDR3aa: CASSHSPAGPRETQYF
j_gene: TRBJ1-5; v_gene: TRBV6-6; CDR3aa: CASSPQTGTNQPQHF
j_gene: TRBJ2-7; v_gene: TRBV6-5; CDR3aa: CASSYSRTGGHEQYF
j_gene: TRBJ1-5; v_gene: TRBV6-1; CDR3aa: CASSERGRAVSNQPQHF
j_gene: TRBJ2-7; v_gene: TRBV7-8; CDR3aa: CASSLRSGGVAGPPDYEQYF
j_gene: TRBJ2-3; v_gene: TRBV6-4; CDR3aa: CASSTSLGDTQYF
j_gene: TRBJ2-7; v_gene: TRBV18; CDR3aa: CASSPLTHPTYEQYF
j_gene: TRBJ2-7; v_gene: TRBV27; CDR3aa: CASRVQGGSYEQYF
j_gene: TRBJ2-1; v_gene: TRBV6-5; CDR3aa: CASSYSSGRGNEQFF
j_gene: TRBJ2-7; v_gene: TRBV4-1; CDR3aa: CASSQQLAYEQYF
j_gene: TRBJ2-2; v_gene: TRBV27; CDR3aa: CASSFRQREGSTGELFF
j_gene: TRBJ2-3; v_gene: TRBV7-9; CDR3aa: CASSLEGVSSDTQYF
j_gene: TRBJ2-7; v_gene: TRBV13; CDR3aa: CASSLLSWEGLGEQYF
j_gene: TRBJ2-3; v_gene: TRBV7-2; CDR3aa: CASSQRALAGGLSTQYF
j_gene: NA; v_gene: TRBV19; CDR3aa: CASSERDFTPYEQYF
j_gene: TRBJ2-1; v_gene: TRBV7-6; CDR3aa: CASSLEQGIYNEQFF
j_gene: TRBJ2-7; v_gene: TRBV28; CDR3aa: CASSLGLALTYEQYF
j_gene: TRBJ2-1; v_gene: TRBV7-8; CDR3aa: CASSLGQGNEQFF
j_gene: TRBJ1-1; v_gene: TRBV7-2; CDR3aa: CASSLAGSSEAFF
j_gene: TRBJ2-6; v_gene: TRBV6-5; CDR3aa: CASGRESGANVLTF
j_gene: TRBJ2-3; v_gene: TRBV28; CDR3aa: CASSLRGTSTDTQYF
j_gene: TRBJ2-1; v_gene: TRBV7-3; CDR3aa: CASSSSGGAVEQFF
j_gene: TRBJ2-7; v_gene: TRBV6-5; CDR3aa: CASSYSWGGLDEQYF
j_gene: TRBJ2-1; v_gene: TRBV10-1; CDR3aa: CASSGGGRMDEQFF
j_gene: TRBJ2-1; v_gene: TRBV7-2; CDR3aa: CASSLLAGNSNEQFF
j_gene: TRBJ2-2; v_gene: TRBV9; CDR3aa: CASSVGTIGELFF
j_gene: TRBJ1-5; v_gene: TRBV19; CDR3aa: CASSIDRDRGSQPQHF